What follows describes a single TCR beta chain. The clone's antigen remains unknown. Per-nucleotide qualities are absent, and no much larger clonotype sits a single base away. Relative to germline, V is missing 6 bases and J is missing 0 bases, with 7 bases of the junction outside any gene match. Measured from the cysteine to the phenylalanine, the CDR3 is 16 residues long. The CDR3 DNA has 48 bases and is translated from base 1. Sequences LGHNA (CDR1) and YNFKEQ (CDR2) are obtained from the germline V gene. These data are taken from a study of cytomegalovirus exposure and HLA in healthy donors (dated by TCRdb to 2016 to 2017). Context from the whole study: A later analysis indicated that the roughly 130 validation repertoires were generated on the platform also employed for the 600 to 750 repertoires of the first cohort. The study aimed to test whether signatures of past pathogen exposure could be identified by cataloging public T cell receptors. In addition to the first cohort of 650 to 750 subjects, a separate validation cohort of 120 different subjects was used. High-throughput TCR immunosequencing, statistical association of individual TCRs with disease status, and machine learning were combined to predict cytomegalovirus infection status.

The donors belonged to the validation cohort of roughly 120 subjects, which was separate from the approximately 700-subject first cohort. Library method: the immunoSEQ multiplex PCR assay. The paper's processing steps were these. A statistical classification framework was developed to diagnose cytomegalovirus status using the catalog of TCR beta chain sequences. As stored in TCRdb, this immuneACCESS dataset retains in-frame rearrangements with V and J assigned. A fraction of the clones does not appear; measured against another copy, unresolved V genes explain less than half of the discrepancy, and the remainder lacks a known reason. D and trimming come from the DNA, and the V and J calls and clone size come from that table. The sample contains about 120,000 clones, approximately 88% of them found a single time. Of the sample, about 6.9% is held by the ten largest clones. The investigation overall reported the following: The study listed 170 or so TCR beta chains as associated with cytomegalovirus. A later analysis lacked HLA typing for the validation cohort, so it scored co-occurrence in that cohort across all 120 repertoires. Of the cluster scores, 90% to 95% were above 0 in a later analysis, which found that TCRs clustered in the first cohort also tended to co-occur in the approximately 120 validation repertoires. The authors suggested that the approach could potentially be generalized to other disease states and immunological phenotypes. Most TCR sequences were seen in very few donors, while some public TCRs were found in many individuals. A few of the identified cytomegalovirus-associated TCR beta chains were confirmed in vitro to be specific for cytomegalovirus antigens. The classifier was reported to diagnose cytomegalovirus status with high specificity and sensitivity in both the original and validation cohorts.

The receptor comes from a woman under 30 in good health and CMV-seropositive. The rearrangement joined TRBV4-2 to TRBJ2-3; the central 9 bases match TRBD2. Sample: PBMCs. This receptor carries the CDR3 CASSKRGDRSTDTQYF. In nucleotides, the sequence is TGTGCCAGCAGTAAGCGGGGGGACCGTAGCACAGATACGCAGTATTTT.